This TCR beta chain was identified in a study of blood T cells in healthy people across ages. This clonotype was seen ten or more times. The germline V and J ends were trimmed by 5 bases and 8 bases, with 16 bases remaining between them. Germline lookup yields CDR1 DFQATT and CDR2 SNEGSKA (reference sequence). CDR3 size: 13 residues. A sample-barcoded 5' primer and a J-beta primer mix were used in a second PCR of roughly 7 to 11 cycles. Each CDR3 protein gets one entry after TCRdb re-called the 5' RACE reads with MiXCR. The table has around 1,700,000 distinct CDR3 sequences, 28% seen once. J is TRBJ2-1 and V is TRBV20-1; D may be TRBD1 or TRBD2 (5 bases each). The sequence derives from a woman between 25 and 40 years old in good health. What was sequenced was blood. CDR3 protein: CSAGRDRMDEQFF. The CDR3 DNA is TGCAGTGCTGGCAGGGACCGCATGGATGAGCAGTTCTTC.